A single sample is the source of the 16 T cell receptor beta chains below, sequenced in a study of CD8 T cells in ankylosing spondylitis. TCRdb reprocessed the 5' RACE reads via MiXCR and lists one record per CDR3 protein. The sample contains about 64,000 distinct CDR3 sequences, roughly 6.1% of which appear only once. Specimen: synovial fluid, either unsorted or a sorted T cell fraction (not recorded which). The receptor source for this set is a male donor with ankylosing spondylitis.

This clonotype has more than one count but fewer than ten. This chain uses TRBV5-1 with TRBJ2-3; no reliable D call. CDR3 length equals 15 residues. The ends were cut back, 8 bases at V and 0 bases at J, with 16 bases in the middle. Germline V gene lookup returns CDR1 SGHRS and CDR2 YFSETQ. The chain's CDR3 is CASIREPSSTDTQYF. The CDR3 DNA is TGCGCCAGTATAAGAGAGCCCTCTAGCACAGATACGCAGTATTTT.

This clonotype was detected many times. The J gene is TRBJ2-5, the V gene TRBV6-5, with D uncertain. The CDR3 runs 11 residues. The V gene's germline CDR1 is MNHEY and CDR2 SVGAGI. Trimming removed 4 bases at V and 4 bases at J, with 4 bases between. The CDR3 spells CASSFAETQYF. CDR3 DNA sequence: TGTGCCAGCAGTTTTGCAGAGACCCAGTACTTC.

This clonotype was seen more than once but under ten times. This rearrangement joins TRBV9 to TRBJ2-1; D call uncertain. Germline CDR1 reads SGDLS; CDR2 reads YYNGEE. The germline V and J ends were trimmed by 2 bases and 4 bases, with 10 bases remaining between them. The CDR3 is 14 residues long. The CDR3 region has the DNA TGTGCCAGCAGCGTTCGACACGGGTACAATGAGCAGTTCTTC. Encoded protein: CASSVRHGYNEQFF.

V usage is TRBV5-1 and J usage is TRBJ2-3; D perhaps matches TRBD2 (6 bases). Per the germline V gene, CDR1 is SGHRS and CDR2 is YFSETQ. The CDR3 sequence is 16 residues long. Deletions cut 0 bases from V and 0 bases from J, with 11 bases between. The CDR3 is CASSLEGGVSTDTQYF. DNA of the CDR3: TGCGCCAGCAGCTTGGAGGGCGGGGTGAGCACAGATACGCAGTATTTT.

The chain recombines TRBV12-3 or TRBV12-4 with TRBJ2-7; 9 nucleotides agree with TRBD1. Unmatched junction bases numbered 17, after V lost 5 bases and J lost 6 bases. This CDR3 is 17 amino acids long. For the CDR3, the DNA is TGTGCCAGCAGTCTGAACACCGGGACAGGGCGTGGGGGCGAGCAGTACTTC. Its translation: CASSLNTGTGRGGEQYF.

J is TRBJ2-3 and V is TRBV6-4; TRBD1 aligns across 10 bases. This CDR3 is 14 amino acids long. With 5 bases clipped from V and 5 bases from J, the junction kept 4 bases outside the gene matches. CDR1 and CDR2 (germline): MRHNA, SNTAGT. The CDR3 protein is CASSRQGAEDTQYF. DNA of the CDR3: TGTGCCAGCAGTCGACAGGGGGCTGAAGATACGCAGTATTTT.

This clonotype was observed at least ten times. Here the CDR3 reads CSARDSGNRAYSPLHF. The CDR3 DNA sequence: TGCAGTGCTAGAGATTCTGGCAACAGGGCGTATTCACCCCTCCACTTT. The chain combines TRBV20-1 with TRBJ1-6; D perhaps matches TRBD1 (6 bases). Germline values: CDR1 DFQATT, CDR2 SNEGSKA (reference sequence). The CDR3 totals 16 residues. V was clipped by 0 bases and J by 8 bases, with 17 bases between them.

This clonotype was seen many times. The V call is TRBV19, the J call TRBJ2-1, with no clear D. The CDR3 is 12 amino acids. V shed 5 bases and J shed 6 bases, with 8 bases lying between them. CDR1 LNHDA and CDR2 SQIVND come from the germline V gene (reference sequence). CDR3: CASSAYGNEQFF. The CDR3 DNA sequence: TGTGCCAGTAGTGCGTATGGCAATGAGCAGTTCTTC.

The V call is TRBV6-5, the J call TRBJ1-6, with D perhaps TRBD1 (5 bases). CDR1 and CDR2 from the germline V gene are MNHEY and SVGAGI. This CDR3 is built from 16 residues. Trimming cost V 0 bases and J 7 bases, with 13 bases left between them. The CDR3 DNA follows: TGTGCCAGCAGTTACTCGGAAGGGGTCGGGAATTCACCCCTCCACTTT. Protein product: CASSYSEGVGNSPLHF.

This clonotype was counted many times. This chain connects TRBV6-1 to TRBJ2-7; TRBD2 might be the D (7 bases). Trimming cost V 1 base and J 5 bases, with 18 bases left between them. This CDR3 is built from 16 residues. Germline V gene data show CDR1 as MNHNS and CDR2 as SASEGT. The CDR3 nucleotides are TGTGCCAGCAGTGAAGGGCAGGGCGGGGGCTCTGACGAGCAGTACTTC. This encodes CASSEGQGGGSDEQYF.

The chain links TRBV7-2 to TRBJ2-2; D might be TRBD1 (5 bases). The CDR3 runs 14 residues. V was cut by 5 bases and J by 7 bases, with 14 bases left in between. Germline loops: CDR1 SGHTA, CDR2 FQGNSA. The CDR3 protein is CASSNQGGIGELFF. The CDR3 nucleotides are TGTGCCAGCAGCAACCAGGGTGGCATCGGGGAGCTGTTTTTT. The full variable domain, in which reference TRBV7-2 and TRBJ2-2 provide the parts outside the CDR3, is GAGVSQSPSNKVTEKGKDVELRCDPISGHTALYWYRQSLGQGLEFLIYFQGNSAPDKSGLPSDRFSAERTGGSVSTLTIQRTQQEDSAVYLCASSNQGGIGELFFGEGSRLTVL.

The chain links TRBV19 to TRBJ2-1, with 10 bases that match TRBD2. The CDR3 contains 15 residues. The V gene's germline CDR1 is LNHDA and CDR2 SQIVND (reference sequence). V dropped 8 bases and J dropped 7; count of bases not matched to a gene: 11. The CDR3 bases are TGTGCCAGTTCGAAGCGGGAGGGGTTCAGAAATGAGCAGTTCTTC. Translated, it gives CASSKREGFRNEQFF.

This clonotype was picked up many times. The junction differs from germline at one of its ends, possibly a read error. The chain employs TRBV2 and TRBJ2-6, with D perhaps matching TRBD2 (7 bases). CDR1 is SNHLY and CDR2 is FYNNEI in the germline V gene. The CDR3 is made up of 15 amino acids. In DNA form, the CDR3 reads TGTGCAAGCACGGGGGGCTTCTTTGGGGCCAACGTCCTGACTTTC. The encoded protein is CASTGGFFGANVLTF.

This clonotype was seen many times. This rearrangement joins TRBV20-1 to TRBJ2-7; D tentatively fits TRBD1 or TRBD2 (5 bases each). Germline CDR1 reads DFQATT; CDR2 reads SNEGSKA (reference sequence). The CDR3 spans 12 residues. Trimming took off 7 bases at V and 2 bases at J, with 12 bases between the two ends. CDR3 nucleotides: TGCAGTGTTAATGGGGGAGCCTACGAGCAGTACTTC. Translating it yields CSVNGGAYEQYF.

This clonotype has a count of ten or more. The chain combines TRBV15 with TRBJ1-2; D call uncertain. V shed 4 bases and J shed 2 bases, with 11 bases lying between them. Germline values: CDR1 LNHNV, CDR2 YYDKDF (reference sequence). The CDR3 runs to 14 residues. The DNA for the CDR3 is TGTGCCACCAGCAACCCGTGGGTGAACTATGGCTACACCTTC. As protein: CATSNPWVNYGYTF.

This clonotype was observed many times. The chain links TRBV9 to TRBJ2-1, with D hard to call. Germline V gene sequence: CDR1 SGDLS, CDR2 YYNGEE. V was cut by 0 bases and J by 2 bases, with 12 bases left in between. This CDR3 is built from 16 residues. CDR3 coding DNA: TGTGCCAGCAGCGTAGTAAGGAGTGGACCCTACAATGAGCAGTTCTTC. Translated: CASSVVRSGPYNEQFF. Together with reference TRBV9 and TRBJ2-1, the CDR3 gives the full variable domain: DSGVTQTPKHLITATGQRVTLRCSPRSGDLSVYWYQQSLDQGLQFLIQYYNGEERAKGNILERFSAQQFPDLHSELNLSSLELGDSALYFCASSVVRSGPYNEQFFGPGTRLTVL.